The clone carrying this TCR beta chain was seen more than once but under ten times. Its specificity is not known. Between the trimmed V and J ends, which lost 1 base and 6 bases, there was a span of 7 bases. Germline V gives CDR1 SGHVS, CDR2 FQNEAQ. This CDR3 is built from 13 residues. The data were produced by immunoSEQ multiplex PCR, yet TCRdb's version contains in-frame clones alone and is incomplete. Here the sample spans 60,000 to 75,000 clones, roughly 70% being singletons. The data are from a study of T cells in tumors after PD-1 blockade. The overall study: Each patient got pembrolizumab 200 mg every 3 weeks or cemiplimab 350 mg every 2 weeks.

Study-level results: Blood contained about 40% of the tumor's TCR clonotypes.

Sequencing was performed on PBMCs, taken after anti-PD-1 treatment. The V gene is TRBV7-8, the J gene TRBJ2-4, with D unresolved. The origin of this receptor is a human donor with basal cell carcinoma. CDR3 DNA: TGTGCCAGCAGCTTAGGTGTCGGAAACATTCAGTACTTC. It yields the protein CASSLGVGNIQYF.